This T cell receptor beta chain appears in the sequencing data of a study of T cell responses to AZD1222 COVID-19 vaccine. Study-level results: At study baseline, merely about 6 AZD1222 recipients were seropositive. Dominant CD4 TCR responses targeted spike regions 160-218 and 743-854. Spike-specific TCR depth and breadth grew after two AZD1222 doses.

TCRdb keeps only in-frame clones here, not all; method: immunoSEQ multiplex PCR. The table records some 120,000 clones, around 89% of them present only once. Concerning this clone: Its antigen is as yet unknown.

After removal of 1 base from V and 2 bases from J, the junction contained 4 bases not matched to a gene. This CDR3 is 15 amino acids long. Germline loops: CDR1 SGHAT, CDR2 FQDESV (reference sequence). This TCR derives from an adult in good health. This chain uses TRBV11-1 with TRBJ1-2, with TRBD1 matching 7 bases. Material: peripheral blood, obtained on day 0 of MenACWY control vaccination. DNA for the CDR3: TGTGCCAGCAGCTTAGGAGGGACAGTAAACTATGGCTACACCTTC. Its protein is CASSLGGTVNYGYTF.